These 21 T cell receptor beta chains share one sample of origin, sequenced in a study of spatial heterogeneity in lung cancer (dated by TCRdb to the late 2010s). Libraries were prepared through 5' RACE. The sequencing machine was a NextSeq 500. TCRdb ran its own pipeline on the public reads, namely fastp trimming at Q25 and MiXCR clone calling, and kept in-frame beta chains. Each CDR3 protein gets just one entry, which takes the most common genes and DNA from the rows behind it. For this sample the table gives around 47,000 distinct CDR3 sequences, of which 7.4% were detected only once. Together, the top ten hold 35% to 45% of the sample. The sample's time point label is to be understood as: blood at routine non-recurrence follow-up after resection. For TCR sequencing, whole RNA was extracted from tumor and nontumor lung tissue, or from cryopreserved PBMC samples, and no cell sorting was done. The material was PBMCs, obtained at follow-up. The receptors here all came from a female donor with early-stage non-small cell lung cancer.

There are many counts of this clonotype. This chain links TRBV28 with TRBJ2-1, with TRBD2 identical over 9 bases. This CDR3 spans 15 amino acids. Trimming removed 7 bases from V and 7 bases from J; junction bases left unmatched: 11. Germline V gives CDR1 MDHEN, CDR2 SYDVKM. The CDR3 DNA is TGTGCCAGCACCCTGGCCAGCGGGGGGCAAAATGAGCAGTTCTTC. Residues: CASTLASGGQNEQFF.

This clonotype was detected many times. V gene TRBV7-2 combines with J gene TRBJ2-1, with a possible D match to TRBD1 (6 bases). The CDR3 consists of 18 residues. V dropped 1 base and J dropped 5 bases, with 21 bases sitting between them. CDR1 is SGHTA and CDR2 is FQGNSA in the germline V gene. The CDR3 region has the DNA TGTGCCAGCAGCTTAGACAGGGCTTCATTTACACACGACAATGAGCAGTTCTTC. Translation gives CASSLDRASFTHDNEQFF.

This clonotype occurred many times. The chain is built from TRBV2 and TRBJ2-7; D gene uncertain. CDR1 SNHLY and CDR2 FYNNEI come from the germline V gene. The CDR3 totals 14 residues. Trimming removed 10 bases at V and 3 bases at J, with 19 bases between. In nucleotides, the CDR3 is TGTGCCACCCTCAGTGACAAGGGTCTCTACGAGCAGTACTTC. Translation gives CATLSDKGLYEQYF.

Many counts were recorded for this clonotype. This rearrangement joins TRBV2 to TRBJ1-5; D not resolved. Germline CDR1 SNHLY, CDR2 FYNNEI. This CDR3 contains 13 residues. Trimming pared 1 base from V and 9 bases from J, leaving 10 bases between. The DNA for the CDR3 is TGTGCCAGCAGTGAAGGGCCCGTCGGGCCCCAGCATTTT. Translation gives CASSEGPVGPQHF.

The rearrangement links TRBV24-1 to TRBJ2-3, with 10 bases matching TRBD1. Trimming cost V 4 bases and J 4 bases; bases outside gene matches: 4. Germline CDR1 KGHDR, CDR2 SFDVKD. The CDR3 loop spans 15 amino acids. This CDR3 reads CATSDRQGAADTQYF. Here the CDR3 DNA reads TGTGCCACCAGTGACCGACAGGGGGCCGCAGATACGCAGTATTTT.

This clonotype appeared a few times. The rearrangement uses TRBV28 and TRBJ2-1, with D perhaps TRBD2 (5 bases). Trimming shortened V by 4 bases and J by 4 bases, and 11 bases separated the two germline ends. This CDR3 has 14 residues. The germline CDR1 and CDR2 sequences are MDHEN and SYDVKM. This chain's CDR3 is CASSYTGNYNEQFF. The CDR3 DNA reads TGTGCCAGCAGTTATACGGGAAATTACAATGAGCAGTTCTTC. The variable domain in full, completed from reference TRBV28 and TRBJ2-1, reads DVKVTQSSRYLVKRTGEKVFLECVQDMDHENMFWYRQDPGLGLRLIYFSYDVKMKEKGDIPEGYSVSREKKERFSLILESASTNQTSMYLCASSYTGNYNEQFFGPGTRLTVL.

This clonotype came up a few times. DNA for the CDR3: TGTGCCAGCAGTTTAGATCCGGGCTCCTACATTCAGTACTTC. Amino acid sequence: CASSLDPGSYIQYF. V gene TRBV27 combines with J gene TRBJ2-4, with no clear D. Germline values: CDR1 MNHEY, CDR2 SMNVEV (reference sequence). There are 14 residues in the CDR3. V lost 2 bases, J lost 8 bases, and 13 bases lay in between.

A few counts support this clonotype. The rearrangement uses TRBV5-1 and TRBJ1-5; TRBD1 matches at 11 bases. J gave up 3 bases and V 4 bases, and 6 bases lay outside the gene matches. This CDR3 has 16 residues. Germline V CDR1 and CDR2: SGHRS, YFSETQ. CDR3 in DNA: TGCGCCAGCAGCCCCGGGACAGGGGGGATCAATCAGCCCCAGCATTTT. Encoded protein: CASSPGTGGINQPQHF.

The chain carries TRBV2 and TRBJ2-3; a weak D match, TRBD2 (6 bases). Germline V gene data show CDR1 as SNHLY and CDR2 as FYNNEI. V shed 4 bases and J shed 2 bases, with 16 bases lying between them. The CDR3 spans 16 residues. Here the CDR3 reads CASSGLDVVLTDTQYF. The CDR3 coding sequence is TGTGCCAGCAGTGGACTAGATGTAGTGCTCACAGATACGCAGTATTTT.

This clonotype came up a few times. The chain recombines TRBV15 with TRBJ2-7; D is unclear. The CDR3 has 13 amino acids. Trimming cost V 5 bases and J 3 bases, with 11 bases left between them. CDR1 is LNHNV, CDR2 YYDKDF, per germline (reference sequence). CDR3: CATSPFNNYEQYF. CDR3 nucleotides: TGTGCCACCAGCCCTTTCAATAACTACGAGCAGTACTTC. Combining the CDR3 with reference TRBV15 and TRBJ2-7 gives the whole variable domain DAMVIQNPRYQVTQFGKPVTLSCSQTLNHNVMYWYQQKSSQAPKLLFHYYDKDFNNEADTPDNFQSRRPNTSFCFLDIRSPGLGDTAMYLCATSPFNNYEQYFGPGTRLTVT.

This clonotype occurred many times. The rearrangement links TRBV7-8 to TRBJ2-2, with D possibly matching TRBD1 (6 bases). The V end was cut by 3 bases, the J end by 4 bases, with 9 bases between. The germline CDR1 and CDR2 sequences are SGHVS and FQNEAQ. CDR3 length: 14 amino acids. The CDR3 here is CASSLAGVTGELFF. CDR3 sequence (DNA): TGTGCCAGCAGCTTGGCAGGGGTCACCGGGGAGCTGTTTTTT.

This clonotype has ten or more counts. This chain connects TRBV5-1 to TRBJ1-1, with a weak D call TRBD1 (5 bases). V lost 4 bases to trimming and J lost 4 bases, with 23 bases between them. The CDR3 totals 17 residues. CDR1 is SGHRS, CDR2 YFSETQ, per germline. The CDR3 sequence: CASSLRGTGSAGTEAFF. For the CDR3, the DNA is TGCGCCAGCAGCCTACGCGGGACGGGATCTGCCGGCACTGAAGCTTTCTTT.

This sequence joins TRBV10-3 and TRBJ2-7; D is possibly TRBD1 or TRBD2 (7 bases each). V was shortened by 6 bases and J by 7 bases, with 13 bases between the two germline ends. CDR1 ENHRY and CDR2 SYGVKD come from the germline V gene. The CDR3 length is 12 residues. Written as DNA, the CDR3 is TGTGCCATCAGGTCAGGGGGAGGGGAGCAGTACTTC. Translated, it gives CAIRSGGGEQYF.

The chain couples TRBV23-1 to TRBJ1-1; D gene ambiguous. TRBV23-1 is marked as an open reading frame, function uncertain. Trimming shortened V by 0 bases and J by 3 bases, and 11 bases separated the two germline ends. The CDR3 consists of 15 residues. CDR3 sequence: CASSQSRQPYTEAFF. The CDR3 bases are TGCGCCAGCAGTCAATCGAGGCAGCCCTACACTGAAGCTTTCTTT.

There are a few counts of this clonotype. This CDR3 is CASSGSAGGPADTQYF. The CDR3 DNA reads as TGTGCCAGCAGTGGATCAGCGGGGGGACCGGCAGATACGCAGTATTTT. The chain carries TRBV6-5 and TRBJ2-3; TRBD2 matches at 9 bases. The germline gives CDR1 MNHEY, CDR2 SVGAGI. The CDR3 has 16 amino acids. The V segment lost 5 bases and the J segment 4 bases; nucleotides outside the gene matches: 10.

Many counts were recorded for this clonotype. The chain combines TRBV9 with TRBJ2-5, with D perhaps assigned TRBD1 or TRBD2 (6 bases each). The CDR3 is made up of 13 amino acids. The V and J ends lost 0 bases and 5 bases respectively, with 8 bases between them. Germline CDR1 reads SGDLS; CDR2 reads YYNGEE. The CDR3 sequence is CASSVGGAETQYF. The CDR3 bases are TGTGCCAGCAGCGTAGGGGGGGCTGAGACCCAGTACTTC.

This clonotype turned up a few times. V is TRBV6-2 or TRBV6-3 and J is TRBJ1-2, with D possibly matching TRBD1 (6 bases). There are 15 residues in the CDR3. Germline-derived CDR1 and CDR2 are MNHEY and SVGEGT. V lost 8 bases and J lost 4, with 20 bases in between. This CDR3 reads CASAPSGQTFYGYTF. The CDR3, as DNA: TGTGCCAGCGCCCCTAGTGGACAGACCTTCTATGGCTACACCTTC.

This clonotype was seen a few times. CDR3 DNA: TGTGCCAGCAGCTTGCCTGACGAGGGGGCTTGGTTACCCAACTATGGCTACACCTTC. Its protein product is CASSLPDEGAWLPNYGYTF. The chain carries TRBV5-4 and TRBJ1-2, with 7 bases that match TRBD1. The CDR3 has 19 amino acids. Losses at the gene ends were 1 base for V and 2 bases for J; bases not matched to a gene: 17. CDR1 and CDR2 from the germline V gene are SGHNT and YYREEE (reference sequence).

This clonotype was counted a few times. This chain links TRBV4-1 with TRBJ2-1, with 11 nucleotides matching TRBD2. This CDR3 contains 14 residues. Trimming cost V 1 base and J 12 bases; bases outside gene matches: 5. Germline V lookup: CDR1 MGHRA, CDR2 YSYEKL. CDR3 amino acids: CASSQGGLAGGQFF. The CDR3 DNA reads TGCGCCAGCAGCCAAGGTGGGCTAGCGGGGGGGCAGTTCTTC.

This rearrangement joins TRBV5-1 to TRBJ2-7; no reliable D call. Germline V gene data show CDR1 as SGHRS and CDR2 as YFSETQ. V was clipped by 0 bases and J by 6 bases, with 13 bases between them. This CDR3 region has 14 residues. CDR3 sequence reads: CASSLGRTLSEQYF. DNA for the CDR3: TGCGCCAGCAGCTTGGGCAGGACGTTAAGCGAGCAGTACTTC.

This clonotype was detected a few times. The V and J genes are TRBV15 and TRBJ2-1, with 11 bases fitting TRBD2. Germline CDR1 reads LNHNV; CDR2 reads YYDKDF (reference sequence). The CDR3 consists of 14 residues. The ends lost 7 bases at V and 6 bases at J; junction bases unmatched: 5. CDR3 bases: TGTGCCACCAAAGGGACTAGCGGCCTCAATGAGCAGTTCTTC. It encodes CATKGTSGLNEQFF.